This T cell receptor (beta chain) was documented in a study of blood T cell repertoires in COVID-19. Turning to the study itself: Acute-phase and convalescent COVID-19 samples originated in the United States, Italy and Spain.

Germline CDR1 reads SGHVS; CDR2 reads FQNEAQ. V lost 1 base and J lost 8; bases outside the gene matches: 7. The CDR3 is 15 amino acids. The data were produced by immunoSEQ multiplex PCR, yet TCRdb's version contains in-frame clones alone and is incomplete. The sample lists fewer than 70,000 clones, around 83% seen once, with about 6% in the top ten. The rearrangement joins TRBV7-8 to TRBJ2-1; TRBD1 matches at 8 bases. The receptor's source is a woman aged 55-69 years with acute or convalescent COVID-19. Sample: peripheral blood. Here the CDR3 reads CASSLGTGKVHEQFF. Written as DNA, the CDR3 is TGTGCCAGCAGCTTAGGGACAGGGAAGGTCCATGAGCAGTTCTTC. Full variable domain (missing parts from reference TRBV7-8 and TRBJ2-1): GAGVSQSPRYKVAKRGQDVALRCDPISGHVSLFWYQQALGQGPEFLTYFQNEAQLDKSGLPSDRFFAERPEGSVSTLKIQRTQQEDSAVYLCASSLGTGKVHEQFFGPGTRLTVL.